This T cell receptor beta chain derives from a study of T cells in localized non-small cell lung cancer. General study findings and limits: Only one tumor region was sequenced, so heterogeneity remains possible. Greater T cell density in blood accompanied longer overall survival. Uninvolved adjacent lung, not tumor, had the highest T cell clonality. The appearance of a median roughly 58 of the top 100 tumor clones was seen in adjacent lung.

The V gene end was trimmed by 1 base and the J gene end by 8 bases; junction bases not matched to a gene: 7. Germline V lookup: CDR1 SGDLS, CDR2 YYNGEE. This CDR3 region has 15 residues. In this sample, this clone turned up a few times. Its antigen is undetermined. Profiled with immunoSEQ multiplex PCR; TCRdb holds only in-frame clones, not every one. The sample consists of tens of thousands of clones, 80% to 90% of them appearing once. This chain joins TRBV9 and TRBJ1-4, with 8 bases identical to TRBD1. This sequence was found in a man aged 35 to 70 with stage I lung adenocarcinoma. Material: peripheral blood, obtained before any cancer treatment. The chain's CDR3 is CASSVSDRGGEKLFF. The CDR3 nucleotides read TGTGCCAGCAGCGTATCCGACAGGGGTGGAGAAAAACTGTTTTTT.